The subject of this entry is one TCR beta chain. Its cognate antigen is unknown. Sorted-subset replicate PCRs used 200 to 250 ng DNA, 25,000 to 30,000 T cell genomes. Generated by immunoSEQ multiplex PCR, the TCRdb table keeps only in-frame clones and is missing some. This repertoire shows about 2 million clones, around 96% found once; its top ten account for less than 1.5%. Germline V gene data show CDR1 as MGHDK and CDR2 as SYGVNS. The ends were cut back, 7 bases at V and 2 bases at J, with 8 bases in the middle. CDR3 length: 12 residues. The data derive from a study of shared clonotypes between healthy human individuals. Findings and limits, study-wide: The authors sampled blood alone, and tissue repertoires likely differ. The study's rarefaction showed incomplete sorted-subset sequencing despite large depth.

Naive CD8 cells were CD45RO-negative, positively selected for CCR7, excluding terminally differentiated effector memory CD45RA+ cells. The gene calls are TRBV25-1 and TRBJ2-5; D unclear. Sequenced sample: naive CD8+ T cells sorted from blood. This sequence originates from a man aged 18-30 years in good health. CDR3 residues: CASTDEQETQYF. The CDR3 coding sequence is TGTGCCAGCACCGACGAGCAAGAGACCCAGTACTTC.